This TCR beta chain derives from a study of T cell changes during pregnancy in multiple sclerosis. The assay was immunoSEQ multiplex PCR, and TCRdb's table has in-frame clones only and misses some. The sample holds about 70,000 clones, less than 95% seen once. The germline gives CDR1 LNHDA, CDR2 SQIVND (reference sequence). V was pared by 3 bases and J by 9 bases, with 13 bases of the junction left unmatched. The CDR3 covers 16 residues. The sequences come from peripheral blood, collected in the third trimester of pregnancy. The chain has TRBV19 and TRBJ2-1, with 8 bases that match TRBD2. The origin of this receptor is a female donor with multiple sclerosis, enrolled in a pregnancy study. CDR3 in DNA: TGTGCCAGTAGTATTCGGGGGGGGGCCTCTCTCGGTGAGCAGTTCTTC. Its translation: CASSIRGGASLGEQFF.